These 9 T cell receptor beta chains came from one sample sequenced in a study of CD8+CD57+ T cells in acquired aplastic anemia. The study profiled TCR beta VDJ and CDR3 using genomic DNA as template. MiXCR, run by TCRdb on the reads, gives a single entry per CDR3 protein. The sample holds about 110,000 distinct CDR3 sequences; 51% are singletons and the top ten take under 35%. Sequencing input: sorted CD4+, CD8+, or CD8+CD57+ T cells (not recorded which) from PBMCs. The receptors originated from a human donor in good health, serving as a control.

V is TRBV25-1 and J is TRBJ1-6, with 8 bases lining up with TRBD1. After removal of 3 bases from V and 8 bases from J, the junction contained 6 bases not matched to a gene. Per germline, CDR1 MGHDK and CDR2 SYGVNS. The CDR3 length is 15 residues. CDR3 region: CASSDTTGEYSPLHF. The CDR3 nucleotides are TGTGCCAGCAGTGATACGACAGGGGAATATTCACCCCTCCACTTT.

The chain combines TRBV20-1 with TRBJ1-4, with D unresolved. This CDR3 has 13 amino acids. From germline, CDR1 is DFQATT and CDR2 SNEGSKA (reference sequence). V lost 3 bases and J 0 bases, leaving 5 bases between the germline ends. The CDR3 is CSARFATNEKLFF. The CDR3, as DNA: TGCAGTGCTAGGTTCGCAACTAATGAAAAACTGTTTTTT.

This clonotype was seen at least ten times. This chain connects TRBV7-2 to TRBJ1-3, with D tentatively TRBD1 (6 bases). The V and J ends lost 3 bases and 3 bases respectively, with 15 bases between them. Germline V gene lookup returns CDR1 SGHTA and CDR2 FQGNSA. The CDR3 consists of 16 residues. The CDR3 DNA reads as TGTGCCAGCAGCTTCAATGCAGAGGGGGTTGGAAACACCATATATTTT. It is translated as CASSFNAEGVGNTIYF.

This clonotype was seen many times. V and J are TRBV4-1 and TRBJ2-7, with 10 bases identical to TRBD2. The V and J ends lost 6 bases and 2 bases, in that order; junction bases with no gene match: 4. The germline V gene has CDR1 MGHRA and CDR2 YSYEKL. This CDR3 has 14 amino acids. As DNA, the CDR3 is TGCGCCAGCAGGCAGACTAGCGGGCCCTACGAGCAGTACTTC. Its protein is CASRQTSGPYEQYF.

The CDR3 coding sequence is TGTGCCAGCAGACAGGGGGTATATGAAGCTTTCTTT. Translated: CASRQGVYEAFF. V and J are TRBV10-3 and TRBJ1-1; 9 nucleotides match TRBD1. The germline V gene encodes CDR1 ENHRY and CDR2 SYGVKD. The trim removed 10 bases at V and 7 bases at J, leaving 7 bases unmatched. This CDR3 has 12 residues.

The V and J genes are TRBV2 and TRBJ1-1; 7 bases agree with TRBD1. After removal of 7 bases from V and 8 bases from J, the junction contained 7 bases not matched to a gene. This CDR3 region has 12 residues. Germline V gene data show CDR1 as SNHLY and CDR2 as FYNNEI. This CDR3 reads CASTNRGLEAFF. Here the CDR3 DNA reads TGTGCCAGCACTAACAGGGGACTCGAAGCTTTCTTT.

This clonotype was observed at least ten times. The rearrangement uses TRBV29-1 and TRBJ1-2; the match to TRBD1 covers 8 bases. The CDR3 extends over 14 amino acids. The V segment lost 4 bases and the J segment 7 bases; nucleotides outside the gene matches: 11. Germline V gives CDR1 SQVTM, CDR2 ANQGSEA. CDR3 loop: CSVVPGQALFGYTF. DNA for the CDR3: TGCAGCGTTGTACCGGGACAGGCCCTCTTTGGCTACACCTTC.

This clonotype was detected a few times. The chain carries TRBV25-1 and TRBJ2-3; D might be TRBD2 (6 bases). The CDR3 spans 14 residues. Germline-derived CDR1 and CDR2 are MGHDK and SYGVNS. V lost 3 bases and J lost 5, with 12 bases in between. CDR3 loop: CASSDPGTGDTQYF. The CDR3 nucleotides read TGTGCCAGCAGTGATCCCGGGACTGGAGATACGCAGTATTTT.

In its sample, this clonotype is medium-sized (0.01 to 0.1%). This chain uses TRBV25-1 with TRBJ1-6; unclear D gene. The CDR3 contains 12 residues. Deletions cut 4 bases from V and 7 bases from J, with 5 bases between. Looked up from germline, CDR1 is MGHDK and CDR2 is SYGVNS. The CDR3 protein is CASSVGNSPLHF. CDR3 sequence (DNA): TGTGCCAGCAGTGTAGGGAATTCACCCCTCCACTTT.